The 19 T cell receptor beta chains in this list originate from one sample, sequenced in a study of CD4+ T cells in melanoma. Generated by immunoSEQ multiplex PCR, the TCRdb table keeps only in-frame clones and is missing some. The table shows a few thousand clones, with less than 70% occurring only once. The sequenced material came from cells from a culture (not recorded whether cultured in vitro). Receptor source: a human donor with melanoma.

The V and J genes are TRBV12-3 or TRBV12-4 and TRBJ2-3; D remains ambiguous. The CDR3 covers 11 residues. With 6 bases removed from V and 6 bases from J, the gap between germline ends came to 7 bases. The CDR3 sequence is CASSGRDTQYF. The CDR3 DNA is TGTGCCAGCAGCGGGCGGGATACGCAGTATTTT.

V and J are TRBV4-2 and TRBJ1-1; the match to TRBD1 covers 10 bases. V lost 1 base, J lost 1 base, and 9 bases stayed unmatched. Germline assignment: CDR1 LGHNA and CDR2 YNFKEQ. The CDR3 sequence is 18 residues long. The CDR3 sequence: CASSQGTGGWNGNTEAFF. DNA of the CDR3: TGTGCCAGCAGCCAAGGGACAGGGGGTTGGAACGGGAACACTGAAGCTTTCTTT.

The rearrangement joins TRBV29-1 to TRBJ2-2; D remains unclear. The CDR3 runs to 14 residues. V was clipped by 6 bases and J by 1 base, with 12 bases between them. Germline-derived CDR1 and CDR2 are SQVTM and ANQGSEA. The CDR3 region is CSVKVAGNTGELFF. The CDR3 bases are TGCAGCGTGAAGGTAGCAGGGAACACCGGGGAGCTGTTTTTT.

The gene calls are TRBV11-2 and TRBJ2-5; 10 positions agree with TRBD1. With V trimmed by 4 bases and J by 5 bases, 10 bases remained unmatched. The CDR3 contains 16 residues. Germline V gene data show CDR1 as SGHAT and CDR2 as FQNNGV. The CDR3 protein is CASSSRDRGRLETQYF. The DNA of the CDR3 is TGTGCCAGCAGCTCCCGGGACAGGGGCCGTTTGGAGACCCAGTACTTC.

This clone is classed as medium-sized (0.01 to 0.1%). The chain couples TRBV14 to TRBJ1-2; possible D gene TRBD1, 5 bases. This CDR3 has 15 amino acids. Germline V gene data show CDR1 as SGHDN and CDR2 as FVKESK. Trimming shortened V by 1 base and J by 7 bases, and 16 bases separated the two germline ends. The CDR3 nucleotides read TGTGCCAGCAGCCAAGCCGACAGTTTATTGCGTGGCTACACCTTC. It translates to CASSQADSLLRGYTF. Together with reference TRBV14 and TRBJ1-2, the CDR3 gives the full variable domain: EAGVTQFPSHSVIEKGQTVTLRCDPISGHDNLYWYRRVMGKEIKFLLHFVKESKQDESGMPNNRFLAERTGGTYSTLKVQPAELEDSGVYFCASSQADSLLRGYTFGSGTRLTVV.

The chain is built from TRBV7-9 and TRBJ2-7; a weak D match, TRBD1 (5 bases). This CDR3 spans 13 amino acids. Germline V gene sequence: CDR1 SEHNR, CDR2 FQNEAQ (reference sequence). Trimming took 3 bases from V and 1 from J, leaving 7 bases between them. The CDR3: CASSFSGSYEQYF. In nucleotides, the CDR3 is TGTGCCAGCAGCTTCTCAGGGTCCTACGAGCAGTACTTC.

This clone has just one count. This chain uses TRBV30 with TRBJ1-1, with a tentative D call TRBD1 (6 bases). CDR3 size: 12 residues. Trimming pared 0 bases from V and 5 bases from J, leaving 7 bases between. The germline CDR1 and CDR2 sequences are GTSNPN and SVGIG (reference sequence). The CDR3 spells CAWSVGGTEAFF. The CDR3 DNA reads TGTGCCTGGAGTGTAGGGGGGACTGAAGCTTTCTTT.

This clone is judged medium-sized. The J gene is TRBJ1-1, the V gene TRBV6-5, with a possible D match to TRBD1 (6 bases). The CDR3 loop spans 13 amino acids. The germline V gene encodes CDR1 MNHEY and CDR2 SVGAGI. The V and J ends lost 7 bases and 1 base respectively, with 10 bases between them. In nucleotides, the CDR3 is TGTGCCAGCATCTGGACAGAGAACACTGAAGCTTTCTTT. Amino acids: CASIWTENTEAFF.

This chain connects TRBV14 to TRBJ2-3; 8 nucleotides agree with TRBD1. The CDR3 is made up of 16 amino acids. Per the germline V gene, CDR1 is SGHDN and CDR2 is FVKESK. J lost 3 bases, V lost 3 bases, and 8 bases had no gene match. CDR3 nucleotides: TGTGCCAGCAGCCACCGTCCCGGGACAGGAACAGATACGCAGTATTTT. It specifies CASSHRPGTGTDTQYF.

This clone was detected only a few times. The chain uses TRBV30 and TRBJ2-7, with 7 nucleotides matching TRBD1. Germline V gene lookup returns CDR1 GTSNPN and CDR2 SVGIG (reference sequence). V shed 5 bases and J 0 bases; nucleotides not matched to a gene: 4. The CDR3 extends over 13 amino acids. CDR3 DNA sequence: TGTGCCTGGGTGGGACAGTTCTCCTACGAGCAGTACTTC. The encoded protein is CAWVGQFSYEQYF.

The genes are TRBV5-1 and TRBJ2-3, with 11 nucleotides matching TRBD2. J was trimmed by 1 base and V by 1 base; bases with no gene match: 8. The CDR3 extends over 18 amino acids. Germline V gene lookup returns CDR1 SGHRS and CDR2 YFSETQ. The CDR3 loop is CASSLWTSGPLGTDTQYF. CDR3 bases: TGCGCCAGCAGCTTGTGGACTAGCGGGCCTCTGGGCACAGATACGCAGTATTTT. Variable domain in full (rest from reference TRBV5-1 and TRBJ2-3): KAGVTQTPRYLIKTRGQQVTLSCSPISGHRSVSWYQQTPGQGLQFLFEYFSETQRNKGNFPGRFSGRQFSNSRSEMNVSTLELGDSALYLCASSLWTSGPLGTDTQYFGPGTRLTVL.

The chain employs TRBV14 and TRBJ2-5, with D possibly TRBD2 on 6 matching bases. The CDR3 runs to 17 residues. V lost 4 bases and J lost 2, with 20 bases in between. Germline V CDR1 and CDR2: SGHDN, FVKESK. In DNA, the CDR3 is TGTGCCAGCAGCCCCTCCACCATACTAGCAGAACAAGAGACCCAGTACTTC. It specifies CASSPSTILAEQETQYF.

The J gene is TRBJ2-1, the V gene TRBV9, with 7 bases matching TRBD1. After removal of 3 bases from V and 9 bases from J, the junction contained 6 bases not matched to a gene. In germline, CDR1 is SGDLS, CDR2 YYNGEE. This CDR3 is built from 13 residues. CDR3 region: CASSADRAREQFF. The CDR3 DNA reads as TGTGCCAGCAGCGCCGACAGGGCTCGTGAGCAGTTCTTC.

V gene TRBV3-1 (or the pseudogene TRBV3-2) combines with J gene TRBJ1-2; TRBD1 agrees at 9 bases. CDR1 and CDR2 from the germline V gene are LGHDT and YNNKEL (reference sequence). V gave up 4 bases and J gave up 8 bases; unmatched junction bases: 5. The CDR3 is made up of 13 amino acids. Here the CDR3 reads CASSPRDRVGYTF. The CDR3 region has the DNA TGTGCCAGCAGCCCCCGGGACAGGGTCGGCTACACCTTC.

This clone is classed as large. This chain links TRBV7-2 with TRBJ2-2; the match to TRBD2 covers 9 bases. Germline V gives CDR1 SGHTA, CDR2 FQGNSA. The CDR3 has 16 residues. The ends lost 3 bases at V and 1 base at J; junction bases unmatched: 3. The CDR3 sequence: CASSFPTSGNTGELFF. The DNA for the CDR3 is TGTGCCAGCAGCTTCCCGACTAGCGGGAACACCGGGGAGCTGTTTTTT.

CDR3 bases: TGTGCCAGCAGCCCCGACGGGGGGCCCCAGCATTTT. This gives the protein CASSPDGGPQHF. This sequence joins TRBV7-3 and TRBJ1-5; weak D call: TRBD1 (5 bases). The ends were cut back, 5 bases at V and 9 bases at J, with 11 bases in the middle. Germline CDR1 is SGHTA and CDR2 is FQGTGA. This CDR3 region has 12 residues. The variable domain in full, completed from reference TRBV7-3 and TRBJ1-5, reads GAGVSQTPSNKVTEKGKYVELRCDPISGHTALYWYRQSLGQGPEFLIYFQGTGAADDSGLPNDRFFAVRPEGSVSTLKIQRTERGDSAVYLCASSPDGGPQHFGDGTRLSIL.

This clone counts as medium-sized. The rearrangement links TRBV7-8 to TRBJ2-1, with D perhaps being TRBD1 or TRBD2 (6 bases each). The CDR3 has 16 amino acids. In germline, CDR1 is SGHVS, CDR2 FQNEAQ. Trimming cost V 1 base and J 0 bases, with 10 bases left between them. The CDR3 reads CASSLVGGSSYNEQFF. The DNA for the CDR3 is TGTGCCAGCAGCTTAGTAGGGGGGAGCTCCTACAATGAGCAGTTCTTC.

By share of the sample, this clone is large. The genes are TRBV7-8 and TRBJ1-4; D unresolved. CDR1 SGHVS and CDR2 FQNEAQ come from the germline V gene. This CDR3 spans 11 amino acids. V was trimmed by 5 bases and J by 14 bases, leaving 12 bases between them. CDR3 sequence reads: CASSLAGRLFF. Written as DNA, the CDR3 is TGTGCCAGCAGCCTCGCGGGAAGGCTGTTTTTT. The full variable domain, its missing parts supplied by reference TRBV7-8 and TRBJ1-4, is GAGVSQSPRYKVAKRGQDVALRCDPISGHVSLFWYQQALGQGPEFLTYFQNEAQLDKSGLPSDRFFAERPEGSVSTLKIQRTQQEDSAVYLCASSLAGRLFFGSGTQLSVL.

The rearrangement joins TRBV6-5 to TRBJ1-1; D is undetermined. The CDR3 spans 14 residues. V shed 5 bases and J shed 3 bases, with 13 bases lying between them. Germline values: CDR1 MNHEY, CDR2 SVGAGI. In DNA, the CDR3 is TGTGCCAGCAGTCCTGGAGTGGGGTACACTGAAGCTTTCTTT. Translating it yields CASSPGVGYTEAFF.